This is a list of T cell receptor beta chains from one sample in a study of CXCR3-negative and CXCR3-positive naive CD8 T cells. From the 5' RACE reads, TCRdb lists one entry per CDR3 protein and no DNA. The sample includes 70,000 to 95,000 distinct CDR3 sequences. The source material was naive CXCR3- CD8+ T cells from blood. The receptor set was obtained from a human donor in good health. Some clones in this sample may be carry-over from other donors' samples. CDR3s include the opening cysteine and the closing phenylalanine or tryptophan. The order of the fields is V gene, J gene, CDR3 protein.

V gene: TRBV10-3
J gene: TRBJ2-1
CDR3 protein: CAISDPGLAMREQFF

V gene: TRBV20-1
J gene: TRBJ1-1
CDR3 protein: CSARDSGITEAFF

V gene: TRBV29-1
J gene: TRBJ2-7
CDR3 protein: CSVVGHRDTYEQYF

V gene: TRBV28
J gene: TRBJ2-5
CDR3 protein: CASSFVGFPGGETQYF

V gene: TRBV28
J gene: TRBJ2-7
CDR3 protein: CASSSPGSGRAYEQYF

V gene: TRBV7-8
J gene: TRBJ2-7
CDR3 protein: CASSNRDRNSYEQYF

V gene: TRBV29-1
J gene: TRBJ2-6
CDR3 protein: CSVEVASANPSGANVLTF

V gene: TRBV12-3/TRBV12-4
J gene: TRBJ1-2
CDR3 protein: CASSLRGWDRINYGYTF

V gene: TRBV9
J gene: TRBJ2-3
CDR3 protein: CAGFSGGGTDTQYF

V gene: TRBV5-1
J gene: TRBJ2-7
CDR3 protein: CASSLGGATYEQYF

V gene: TRBV3-2
J gene: TRBJ2-7
CDR3 protein: CASSEPSYEQYF

V gene: TRBV19
J gene: TRBJ2-1
CDR3 protein: CASSIYKGYEQFF

V gene: TRBV27
J gene: TRBJ1-1
CDR3 protein: CASSLVRERGTEAFF

V gene: TRBV7-3
J gene: TRBJ2-3
CDR3 protein: CASSPGTSGADTQYF

V gene: TRBV28
J gene: TRBJ1-5
CDR3 protein: CASSLFIRGQPQHF

V gene: TRBV7-8
J gene: TRBJ1-5
CDR3 protein: CASSYRRGFSNQPQHF

V gene: TRBV10-3
J gene: TRBJ2-7
CDR3 protein: CAISEALSGRGYEQYF

V gene: TRBV10-3
J gene: TRBJ1-2
CDR3 protein: CAISEQERLDGYTF

V gene: TRBV10-2
J gene: TRBJ2-7
CDR3 protein: CASSGQETITYEQYF

V gene: TRBV29-1
J gene: TRBJ1-1
CDR3 protein: CSVEPDSLSTEAFF

V gene: TRBV3-2
J gene: TRBJ1-6
CDR3 protein: CASSRQGDNSPLHF

V gene: TRBV13
J gene: TRBJ2-3
CDR3 protein: CASSLIPAGTTDTQYF

V gene: TRBV27
J gene: TRBJ2-1
CDR3 protein: CASSPGLAGEQFF

V gene: TRBV7-3
J gene: TRBJ2-1
CDR3 protein: CASSSQIYNEQFF

V gene: TRBV5-6
J gene: TRBJ2-3
CDR3 protein: CASSLVTQEDTQYF

V gene: TRBV5-4
J gene: TRBJ2-5
CDR3 protein: CASSLWTEKTQYF

V gene: TRBV5-1
J gene: TRBJ2-7
CDR3 protein: CASSLNLAAYEQYF

V gene: TRBV12-3/TRBV12-4
J gene: TRBJ2-5
CDR3 protein: CASSLSGTLQETQYF

V gene: TRBV20-1
J gene: TRBJ2-5
CDR3 protein: CSAPRWTEGLTQYF

V gene: TRBV12-3/TRBV12-4
J gene: TRBJ2-5
CDR3 protein: CASGGDGEETQYF

V gene: TRBV19
J gene: TRBJ1-6
CDR3 protein: CASTPTGGNSPLHF

V gene: TRBV6-5
J gene: TRBJ1-6
CDR3 protein: CASSTGPLSPLHF

V gene: TRBV6-2/TRBV6-3
J gene: TRBJ2-7
CDR3 protein: CASSYSRVHEQYF